These 14 T cell receptor beta chains came from one sample sequenced in a study of T cell responses to AZD1222 COVID-19 vaccine. Measured with immunoSEQ multiplex PCR; TCRdb has only the in-frame clones, and not every one. The data hold 70,000 to 95,000 clones, with roughly 90% observed a single time. The sequencing here drew on peripheral blood, taken on day 0 of AZD1222 vaccination. The receptors were sampled from an adult in good health.

This rearrangement joins TRBV12-3 or TRBV12-4 to TRBJ2-1; D call uncertain. The CDR3 spans 12 residues. Trimming took off 4 bases at V and 8 bases at J, with 9 bases between the two ends. CDR3 sequence reads: CASSWWTDEQFF. The CDR3 DNA reads as TGTGCCAGCAGTTGGTGGACCGATGAGCAGTTCTTC.

There are a few counts of this clone. The genes are TRBV29-1 and TRBJ1-4, with D possibly matching TRBD1 (6 bases). V was pared by 3 bases and J by 7 bases, with 12 bases between. Germline loops: CDR1 SQVTM, CDR2 ANQGSEA. The CDR3 length is 13 residues. The CDR3 loop reads CSVDFGGPEKLFF. For the CDR3, the DNA is TGCAGCGTTGACTTCGGGGGCCCTGAAAAACTGTTTTTT.

This sequence joins TRBV7-9 and TRBJ1-3; D remains ambiguous. This CDR3 region has 13 residues. The ends were cut back, 7 bases at V and 0 bases at J, with 7 bases in the middle. Per the germline V gene, CDR1 is SEHNR and CDR2 is FQNEAQ (reference sequence). DNA for the CDR3: TGTGCCAGCACCCTAGGCTCTGGAAACACCATATATTTT. It codes for CASTLGSGNTIYF.

This chain joins TRBV6-5 and TRBJ1-1; weak D call: TRBD1 (5 bases). From germline, CDR1 is MNHEY and CDR2 SVGAGI. The ends were cut back, 7 bases at V and 3 bases at J, with 15 bases in the middle. The CDR3 length is 14 residues. The CDR3 nucleotides are TGTGCCAGCACGGATGAGATAGGGGACACTGAAGCTTTCTTT. As protein: CASTDEIGDTEAFF.

V and J are TRBV11-1 and TRBJ1-1; D is uncertain. The V gene's germline CDR1 is SGHAT and CDR2 FQDESV (reference sequence). V was clipped by 5 bases and J by 7 bases, with 11 bases between them. The CDR3 spans 12 residues. The CDR3 DNA sequence: TGTGCCAGCAGCCTGGGAGCAAATGAAGCTTTCTTT. It encodes CASSLGANEAFF.

J is TRBJ2-2 and V is TRBV11-3; D remains ambiguous. Germline values: CDR1 SGHNT, CDR2 YENEEA. Trimming took off 0 bases at V and 7 bases at J, with 3 bases between the two ends. This CDR3 contains 12 residues. DNA of the CDR3: TGTGCCAGCAGCTTAGAGGTCGGGGAGCTGTTTTTT. As protein: CASSLEVGELFF.

V usage is TRBV6-5 and J usage is TRBJ1-5; D ambiguous. V was cut by 8 bases and J by 1 base, with 6 bases left in between. The CDR3 has 12 residues. Per germline, CDR1 MNHEY and CDR2 SVGAGI. The CDR3 reads CASWGSNQPQHF. The CDR3 region has the DNA TGTGCCAGCTGGGGAAGCAATCAGCCCCAGCATTTT.

This clone was picked up one time. This rearrangement joins TRBV30 to TRBJ2-1, with a tentative D call TRBD2 (6 bases). The CDR3 is 12 amino acids. Per the germline V gene, CDR1 is GTSNPN and CDR2 is SVGIG (reference sequence). Trimming shortened V by 2 bases and J by 10 bases, and 12 bases separated the two germline ends. This CDR3 reads CAWSPSRGEQFF. As DNA, the CDR3 is TGTGCCTGGAGTCCAAGCCGGGGGGAGCAGTTCTTC.

The V call is TRBV19, the J call TRBJ2-2; no clear D gene. V lost 8 bases and J lost 4, with 11 bases in between. There are 13 residues in the CDR3. CDR1 and CDR2 (germline): LNHDA, SQIVND (reference sequence). The CDR3 reads CASSYISTGELFF. The CDR3 bases are TGTGCCAGTTCCTATATTAGCACCGGGGAGCTGTTTTTT.

This chain links TRBV7-2 with TRBJ1-3, with 7 bases fitting TRBD1. Germline trimming cut 1 base from V and 8 bases from J; bases unmatched to any gene: 2. Germline CDR1 and CDR2: SGHTA and FQGNSA. The CDR3 runs to 13 residues. The CDR3: CASSLDRGDTIYF. CDR3 DNA: TGTGCCAGCAGCTTAGACAGGGGAGACACCATATATTTT.

This rearrangement joins TRBV21-1 to TRBJ1-1; TRBD1 reflects the table's D call only, with no check against the DNA. TRBV21-1 is tagged as a pseudogene. The CDR3 totals 16 residues. CDR3 residues: CASSKKGHPRDTEAFF. The CDR3 DNA sequence: TGTGCCAGCAGCAAGAAGGGACATCCCCGGGACACTGAAGCTTTCTTT.

The chain employs TRBV1 and TRBJ1-2; TRBD1 reflects the table's D call only, with no check against the DNA. TRBV1 is given as a pseudogene. The length of the CDR3 is 14 residues. CDR3 nucleotide sequence: TGCACCAGCAGCCCCCGGGACAGGACCCATGGCTACACCTTC. It codes for CTSSPRDRTHGYTF.

The rearrangement joins TRBV23-1 to TRBJ2-7, with D maybe TRBD1 (6 bases). TRBV23-1 is an ORF for which the function is uncertain. The CDR3 sequence is 16 residues long. Trimming took off 2 bases at V and 0 bases at J, with 14 bases between the two ends. The CDR3 DNA reads TGCGCCAGCAGTCAAGGGGGCCGATGTTACTCCTACGAGCAGTACTTC. Protein sequence: CASSQGGRCYSYEQYF.

This clone was observed a few times. The chain has TRBV9 and TRBJ2-3; 9 bases are shared with TRBD2. This CDR3 is built from 15 residues. Germline CDR1 is SGDLS and CDR2 is YYNGEE. With 3 bases clipped from V and 5 bases from J, the junction kept 7 bases outside the gene matches. CDR3 amino acids: CASSALAGAGDTQYF. CDR3 sequence (DNA): TGTGCCAGCAGCGCATTAGCGGGGGCGGGAGATACGCAGTATTTT. The full variable domain, rest sourced from reference TRBV9 and TRBJ2-3, is DSGVTQTPKHLITATGQRVTLRCSPRSGDLSVYWYQQSLDQGLQFLIQYYNGEERAKGNILERFSAQQFPDLHSELNLSSLELGDSALYFCASSALAGAGDTQYFGPGTRLTVL.